Listed below are T cell receptor beta chains from one sample, sequenced in a study of T cells in Graves' hyperthyroidism and ophthalmopathy. TCRdb reprocessed the multiplex PCR reads via MiXCR and lists one record per CDR3 protein. Altogether under 650,000 distinct CDR3 sequences are present, under 20% being singletons, with the ten largest covering around 3.9%. The sample was blood. The receptor set was obtained from a young woman with Graves' hyperthyroidism. Both conserved end residues are part of each CDR3. The D gene is left open where the match is weak. Only part of the rows carry a size: once, few, many, or a class if the clone is expanded.

>TRBV7-6|.|many|TRBJ2-7
TGTGCCAGCAGCTCCAGCCCAGGGGGGATCGAGCAGTACTTC
CASSSSPGGIEQYF
>TRBV24-1|TRBD2|.|TRBJ2-1
TGTGCCACCAGTGATCCGGGACTAGCGGGTAGCTCCTACAATGAGCAGTTCTTC
CATSDPGLAGSSYNEQFF
>TRBV6-2/TRBV6-3|TRBD1|many|TRBJ1-1
TGTGCCAGCAGCCAAGACAGGGTTAAAGCTTTCTTT
CASSQDRVKAFF
>TRBV19|.|few|TRBJ1-6
TGTGCCAGTATACGCAACGAGAAACCTCCGGGGCATAATTCACCCCTCCACTTT
CASIRNEKPPGHNSPLHF
>TRBV7-9|TRBD1|many|TRBJ1-2
TGTGCCAGCAGCTTACCGCCGGGACAGACGTATAACTATGGCTACACCTTC
CASSLPPGQTYNYGYTF
>TRBV6-1|.|many|TRBJ2-7
TGTGCCAGCAGTCTTGGACAGTTCCCCTACGAGCAGTACTTC
CASSLGQFPYEQYF
>TRBV27|.|.|TRBJ2-7
TGTGCCAGCAGTACGCCAGGATCGTTCTCCTACGAGCAGTACTTC
CASSTPGSFSYEQYF
>TRBV6-5|.|few|TRBJ1-4
TGTGCCAGCAGTTACTCCGGGGGGACGACTAATGAAAAACTGTTTTTT
CASSYSGGTTNEKLFF
>TRBV12-3/TRBV12-4|.|many|TRBJ2-5
TGTGCCAGCAGTCCCACGGGGTTGCAAGAGACCCAGTACTTC
CASSPTGLQETQYF
>TRBV28|TRBD2|many|TRBJ2-3
TGTGCCAGCAGTTTATCCCCGGGCTCAGGGAGGGGAGATACGCAGTATTTT
CASSLSPGSGRGDTQYF
>TRBV7-9|TRBD1|many|TRBJ1-1
TGTGCCAGCAGCAGGAAACAGGGGTTTGAAGCTTTCTTT
CASSRKQGFEAFF
>TRBV6-1|TRBD2|many|TRBJ2-1
TGTGCCAGCAGTGAACCCCAAGGACTAGCAGATGGCAATGAGCAGTTCTTC
CASSEPQGLADGNEQFF
>TRBV19|.|.|TRBJ1-1
TGTGCCAGTAGTATCCCGGGCCCTATAAACACTGAAGCTTTCTTT
CASSIPGPINTEAFF
>TRBV19|.|few|TRBJ2-7
TGTGCCAGTAGTATAGATTCAGGGAACTCCTACGAGCAGTACTTC
CASSIDSGNSYEQYF
>TRBV2|.|.|TRBJ1-3
TGTGCCAGCAGTGATTCCCGGAGCTCTGGAAACACCATATATTTT
CASSDSRSSGNTIYF
>TRBV5-5|.|many|TRBJ2-7
TGTGCCAGCAGCTTGGCAGGAGGCAGGCTAGTCTACGAGCAGTACTTC
CASSLAGGRLVYEQYF
>TRBV19|.|.|TRBJ1-2
TGTGCCAGTAGTATAATGGGACACTCTAACTATGGCTACACCTTC
CASSIMGHSNYGYTF